This T cell receptor beta chain was identified during a study of Graves' ophthalmopathy and Graves' hyperthyroidism (dated by TCRdb to the late 2010s). With regard to the full study: Peripheral blood was collected at initial diagnosis, before any treatment. The study used TCR beta repertoire signatures to distinguish Graves' ophthalmopathy from Graves' hyperthyroidism and to predict progression to ophthalmopathy. In total, some 130 blood samples were TCR-sequenced: fewer than 50 ophthalmopathy, 75 hyperthyroidism and around 17 hyperthyroidism-to-ophthalmopathy patients. To explore V-J signatures that separate ophthalmopathy from hyperthyroidism, a discovery set of fewer than 110 patients was enrolled, consisting of approximately 45 with ophthalmopathy and about 60 with stable hyperthyroidism. An independent validation cohort was composed of approximately 18 hyperthyroidism patients and around 16 patients who later progressed from hyperthyroidism to ophthalmopathy. T-cell repertoires of thyroid tissue and blood were compared in more than five hyperthyroidism patients. Following sample collection, hyperthyroidism patients were given methimazole at a starting dose of 30 mg daily, and ophthalmopathy patients were given high-dose intravenous methylprednisolone. The research as a whole found: In validation, the model predicted ophthalmopathy progression with nearly 71% sensitivity and 72.22% specificity; some 13 predicted patients were CT-confirmed with GO in a median of 6.5 months. In cross-validation, the 13-signature model distinguished ophthalmopathy from stable hyperthyroidism with about 90% sensitivity and roughly 81% specificity, and in the test set the corresponding values were approximately 80% and 75%. Most expanded thyroid clonotypes with frequency above 0.001 were also detected in blood, suggesting blood repertoires may reflect the thyroid immune response. Sample size was not statistically predetermined, and group allocation was not concealed from the investigators.

The ophthalmopathy patients had moderately to severely active disease, with a Clinical Activity Score of 3 or higher, a NOSPECS grade of 4 or higher, and a disease duration of less than 3 months. Anyone with other autoimmune diseases, uncontrolled infections, pregnancy or lactation was excluded from the study. Diagnosis relied on clinical symptoms, serum thyroxine, TRAb, thyroid ultrasound and orbital computed tomography. Using Ficoll-Paque density gradient centrifugation, PBMCs were isolated from about 10 ml of fresh peripheral blood. Trizol reagent was used to extract the total RNA, and its quality was then checked on an Agilent 2100 Bioanalyzer. On this clonotype itself: The specificity of this receptor is unknown. No qualities accompany the bases; no much larger clone lies one base away.

The germline V gene yields SGHTA for CDR1 and FQGNSA for CDR2. From the cysteine up to the phenylalanine, the CDR3 has a length of 16 residues. Only the CDR3 region is kept as DNA, spanning 48 bases read in frame from base 1. The germline ends are 15 bases apart after V is trimmed by 5 bases and J by 2 bases. For repertoire sequencing, the TCR beta CDR3 regions were amplified from RNA transcripts. HTBI primers and the Qiagen OneStep RT-PCR kit were used in a first-round RT-PCR, which was followed by a second-round multiplex PCR, size selection and purification. The libraries underwent paired-end sequencing with 100 bp reads on an Illumina HiSeq2000. For the original study's pipeline: Reads were processed with SOAPnuke, discarding reads with adapters, uncalled bases, mean Phred below 15, or no exact constant-primer or identifier match. High-quality paired reads were merged with COPE v1.2.5. Clonotypes were defined as unique nucleotide sequences and were aligned to IMGT TRB V, D and J references using MiTCR v1.1. The analysis was limited to V-J combinations with a frequency above 0.0001, which together covered approximately 99% of repertoires. For each V-J combination, a TCR clonal expansion and chaos score was defined as F50 clonal expansion divided by the chaos observed in the TCRdist matrix. Features were reduced by Welch's t-statistics and random forest to around 13 V-J combinations, which fed a naive Bayes classifier. The similarity between thyroid and blood repertoires was quantified using the Morisita-Horn index. The public sequencing data were trimmed at Q25 with fastp and processed into clonotypes with MiXCR by TCRdb, which kept only in-frame beta chains. Rows are combined by CDR3 protein, so each entry shows the most common genes and DNA. In this record, the V and J calls reflect TCRdb's handling and not the investigators' own analysis. This sample gives roughly 700,000 distinct CDR3 sequences in total; roughly 40% of them show up just once. Less than 55% of the sample lies in the top ten.

This TCR came from an adult man with Graves' ophthalmopathy. The specimen sequenced was peripheral blood. The chain is encoded by TRBV7-2 joined to TRBJ2-2; perhaps TRBD2 is the D gene, with 6 bases matching. The DNA sequence is given as TGTGCCAGCAGCCGGGGGTCCAGAGAAAACACCGGGGAGCTGTTTTTT. Translated, it gives CASSRGSRENTGELFF.